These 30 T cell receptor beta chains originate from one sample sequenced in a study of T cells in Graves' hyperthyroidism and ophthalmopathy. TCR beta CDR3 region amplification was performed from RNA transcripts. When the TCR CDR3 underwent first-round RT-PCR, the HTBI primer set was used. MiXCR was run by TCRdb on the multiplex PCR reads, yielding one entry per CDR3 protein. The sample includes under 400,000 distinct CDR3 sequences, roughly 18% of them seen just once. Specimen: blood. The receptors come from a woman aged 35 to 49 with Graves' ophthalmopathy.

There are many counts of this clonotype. Here the CDR3 DNA reads TGCAGCGCTTCAGGGGACTCTAACTATGGCTACACCTTC. This gives the protein CSASGDSNYGYTF. The J gene is TRBJ1-2, the V gene TRBV29-1; maybe TRBD1 (6 bases). V was shortened by 7 bases and J by 0 bases, with 12 bases between the two germline ends. The germline V gene encodes CDR1 SQVTM and CDR2 ANQGSEA. CDR3 length equals 13 residues.

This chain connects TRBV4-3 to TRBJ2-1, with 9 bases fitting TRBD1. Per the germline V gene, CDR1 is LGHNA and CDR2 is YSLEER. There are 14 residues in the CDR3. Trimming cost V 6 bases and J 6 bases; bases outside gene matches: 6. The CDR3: CASSPDRGVNEQFF. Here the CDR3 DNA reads TGCGCCAGCAGTCCGGACAGGGGAGTCAATGAGCAGTTCTTC.

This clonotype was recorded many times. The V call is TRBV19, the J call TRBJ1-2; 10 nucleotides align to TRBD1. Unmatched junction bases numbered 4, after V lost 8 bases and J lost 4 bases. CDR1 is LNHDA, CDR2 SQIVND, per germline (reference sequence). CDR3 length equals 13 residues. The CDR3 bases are TGTGCCAGTCAGCGGGACAGGGGCTATGGCTACACCTTC. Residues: CASQRDRGYGYTF.

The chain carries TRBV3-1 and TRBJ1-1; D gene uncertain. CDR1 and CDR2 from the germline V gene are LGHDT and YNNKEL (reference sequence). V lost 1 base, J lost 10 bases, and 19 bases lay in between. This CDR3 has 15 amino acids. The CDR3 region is CASSQGGQPGRRAFF. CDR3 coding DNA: TGTGCCAGCAGCCAAGGAGGCCAGCCGGGGAGAAGAGCTTTCTTT. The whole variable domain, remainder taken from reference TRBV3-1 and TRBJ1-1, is DTAVSQTPKYLVTQMGNDKSIKCEQNLGHDTMYWYKQDSKKFLKIMFSYNNKELIINETVPNRFSPKSPDKAHLNLHINSLELGDSAVYFCASSQGGQPGRRAFFGQGTRLTVV.

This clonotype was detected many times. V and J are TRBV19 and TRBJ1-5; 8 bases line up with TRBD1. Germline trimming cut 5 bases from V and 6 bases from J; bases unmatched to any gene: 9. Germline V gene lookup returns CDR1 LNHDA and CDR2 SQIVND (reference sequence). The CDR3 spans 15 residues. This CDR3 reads CASSPPDRAFQPQHF. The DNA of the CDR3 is TGTGCCAGTAGTCCCCCGGACAGGGCGTTTCAGCCCCAGCATTTT.

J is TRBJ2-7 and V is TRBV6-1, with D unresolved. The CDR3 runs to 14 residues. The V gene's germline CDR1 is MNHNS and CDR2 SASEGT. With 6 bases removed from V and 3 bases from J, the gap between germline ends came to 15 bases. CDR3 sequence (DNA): TGTGCCAGCAGGGTTGCTTTGGATCGCTACGAGCAGTACTTC. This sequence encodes CASRVALDRYEQYF.

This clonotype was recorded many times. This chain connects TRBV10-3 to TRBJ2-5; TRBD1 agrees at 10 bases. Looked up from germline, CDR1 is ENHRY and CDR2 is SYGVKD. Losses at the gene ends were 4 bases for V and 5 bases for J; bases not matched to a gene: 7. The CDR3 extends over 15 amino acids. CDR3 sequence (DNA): TGTGCCATCAGTGCCGGGACAGGGGTTTTCGAGACCCAGTACTTC. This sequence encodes CAISAGTGVFETQYF.

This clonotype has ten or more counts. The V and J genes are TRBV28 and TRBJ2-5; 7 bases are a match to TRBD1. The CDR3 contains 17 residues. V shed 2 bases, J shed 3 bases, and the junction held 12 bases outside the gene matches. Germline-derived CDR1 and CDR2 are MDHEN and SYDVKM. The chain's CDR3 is CASSLVTGAPTKETQYF. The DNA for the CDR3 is TGTGCCAGCAGTTTAGTAACAGGGGCACCGACCAAAGAGACCCAGTACTTC. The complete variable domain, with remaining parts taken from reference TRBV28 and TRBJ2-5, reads DVKVTQSSRYLVKRTGEKVFLECVQDMDHENMFWYRQDPGLGLRLIYFSYDVKMKEKGDIPEGYSVSREKKERFSLILESASTNQTSMYLCASSLVTGAPTKETQYFGPGTRLLVL.

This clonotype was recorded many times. The CDR3 loop reads CATSRDSGAGELFF. DNA for the CDR3: TGTGCCACCAGCAGAGATTCAGGTGCCGGGGAGCTGTTTTTT. The rearrangement joins TRBV15 to TRBJ2-2; unclear D gene. The CDR3 covers 14 residues. Trimming removed 0 bases at V and 6 bases at J, with 8 bases between. CDR1 is LNHNV and CDR2 is YYDKDF in the germline V gene (reference sequence).

CDR3 amino acids: CASCEGWDTDTQYF. CDR3 DNA: TGTGCCAGCTGCGAGGGGTGGGACACAGATACGCAGTATTTT. The chain has TRBV19 and TRBJ2-3, with D possibly called TRBD1 or TRBD2 (5 bases each). Germline-derived CDR1 and CDR2 are LNHDA and SQIVND (reference sequence). The CDR3 has 14 amino acids. Trimming cost V 9 bases and J 2 bases, with 15 bases left between them.

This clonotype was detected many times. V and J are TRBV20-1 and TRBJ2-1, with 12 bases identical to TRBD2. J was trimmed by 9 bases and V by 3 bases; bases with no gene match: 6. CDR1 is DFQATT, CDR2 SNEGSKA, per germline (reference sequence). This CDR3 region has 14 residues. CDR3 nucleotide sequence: TGCAGTGCTAGGACTAGCGGGAGTAGCGGTGAGCAGTTCTTC. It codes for CSARTSGSSGEQFF.

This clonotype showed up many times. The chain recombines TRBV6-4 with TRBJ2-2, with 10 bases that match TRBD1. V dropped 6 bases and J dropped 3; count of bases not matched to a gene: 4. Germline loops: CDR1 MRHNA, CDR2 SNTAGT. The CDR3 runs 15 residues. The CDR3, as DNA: TGTGCCAGCAGCCACGACAGGGGGCACACCGGGGAGCTGTTTTTT. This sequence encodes CASSHDRGHTGELFF.

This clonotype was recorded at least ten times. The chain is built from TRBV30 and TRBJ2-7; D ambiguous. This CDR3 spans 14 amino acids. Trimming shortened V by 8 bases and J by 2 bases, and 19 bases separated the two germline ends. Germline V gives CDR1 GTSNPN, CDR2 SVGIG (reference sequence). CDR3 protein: CAVNSWATTYEQYF. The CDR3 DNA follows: TGTGCCGTAAACTCTTGGGCCACAACCTACGAGCAGTACTTC.

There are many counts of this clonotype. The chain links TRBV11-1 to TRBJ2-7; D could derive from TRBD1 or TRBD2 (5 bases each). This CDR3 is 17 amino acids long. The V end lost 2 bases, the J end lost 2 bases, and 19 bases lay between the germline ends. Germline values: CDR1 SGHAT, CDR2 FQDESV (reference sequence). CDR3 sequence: CASSLQGVGDGPYEQYF. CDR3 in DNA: TGTGCCAGCAGCTTACAGGGAGTAGGGGACGGACCCTACGAGCAGTACTTC. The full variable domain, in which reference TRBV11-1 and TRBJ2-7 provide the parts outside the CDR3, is EAEVAQSPRYKITEKSQAVAFWCDPISGHATLYWYRQILGQGPELLVQFQDESVVDDSQLPKDRFSAERLKGVDSTLKIQPAELGDSAMYLCASSLQGVGDGPYEQYFGPGTRLTVT.

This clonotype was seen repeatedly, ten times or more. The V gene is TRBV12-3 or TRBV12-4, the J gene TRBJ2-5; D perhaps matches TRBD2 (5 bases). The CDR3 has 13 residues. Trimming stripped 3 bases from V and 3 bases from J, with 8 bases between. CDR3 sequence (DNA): TGTGCCAGCAGTTTGTTGGAGGAAGAGACCCAGTACTTC. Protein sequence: CASSLLEEETQYF.

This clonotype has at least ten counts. This chain's CDR3 is CASHQGTGELFF. The CDR3 DNA sequence: TGTGCCAGTCACCAGGGAACCGGGGAGCTGTTTTTT. The chain links TRBV18 to TRBJ2-2; D perhaps matches TRBD1 (5 bases). V lost 9 bases and J lost 5, with 10 bases in between. This CDR3 is 12 amino acids long. Germline CDR1 is KGHSH and CDR2 is LQKENI.

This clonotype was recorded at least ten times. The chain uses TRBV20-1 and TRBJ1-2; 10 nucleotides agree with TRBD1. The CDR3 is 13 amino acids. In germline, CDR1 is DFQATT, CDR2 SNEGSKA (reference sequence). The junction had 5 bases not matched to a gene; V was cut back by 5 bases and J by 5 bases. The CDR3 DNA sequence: TGCAGTGCTCCGTGGACAGGGGGATATGGCTACACCTTC. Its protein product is CSAPWTGGYGYTF.

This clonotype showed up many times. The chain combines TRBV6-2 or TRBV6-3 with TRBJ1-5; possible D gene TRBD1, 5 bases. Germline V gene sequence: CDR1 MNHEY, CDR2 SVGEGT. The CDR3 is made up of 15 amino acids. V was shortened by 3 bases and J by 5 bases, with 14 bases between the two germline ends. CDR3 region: CASSYVWQGDQPQHF. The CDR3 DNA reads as TGTGCCAGCAGTTATGTTTGGCAGGGCGATCAGCCCCAGCATTTT.

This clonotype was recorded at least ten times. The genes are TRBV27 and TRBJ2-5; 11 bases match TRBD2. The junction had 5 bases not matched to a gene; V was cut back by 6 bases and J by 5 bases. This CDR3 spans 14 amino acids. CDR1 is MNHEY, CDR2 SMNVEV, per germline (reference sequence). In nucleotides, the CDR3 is TGTGCCAGCAGGGGACTAGCGGCGGGGGAGACCCAGTACTTC. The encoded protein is CASRGLAAGETQYF.

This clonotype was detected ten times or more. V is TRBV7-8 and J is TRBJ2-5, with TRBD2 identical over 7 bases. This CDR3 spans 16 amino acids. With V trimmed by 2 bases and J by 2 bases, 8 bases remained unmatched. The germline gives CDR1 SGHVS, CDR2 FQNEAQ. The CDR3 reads CASSLLAGVPQETQYF. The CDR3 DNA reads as TGTGCCAGCAGCTTATTGGCGGGGGTTCCTCAAGAGACCCAGTACTTC.

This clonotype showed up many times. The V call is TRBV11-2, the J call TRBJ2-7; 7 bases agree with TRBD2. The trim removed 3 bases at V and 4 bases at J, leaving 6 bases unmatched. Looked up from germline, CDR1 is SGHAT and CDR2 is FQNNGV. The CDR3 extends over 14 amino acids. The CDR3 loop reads CASSLNAGVYEQYF. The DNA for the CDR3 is TGTGCCAGCAGCTTGAATGCGGGAGTATACGAGCAGTACTTC.

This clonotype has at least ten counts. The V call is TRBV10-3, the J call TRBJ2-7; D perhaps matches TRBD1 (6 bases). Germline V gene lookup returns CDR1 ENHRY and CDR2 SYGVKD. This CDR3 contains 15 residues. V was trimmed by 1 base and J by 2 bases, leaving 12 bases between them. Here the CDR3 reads CAISELGDKTYEQYF. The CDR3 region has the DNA TGTGCCATCAGTGAGTTAGGGGACAAGACCTACGAGCAGTACTTC.

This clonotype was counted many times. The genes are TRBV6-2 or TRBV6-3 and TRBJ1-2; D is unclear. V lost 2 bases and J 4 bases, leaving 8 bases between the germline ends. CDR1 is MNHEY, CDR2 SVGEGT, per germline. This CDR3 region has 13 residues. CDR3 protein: CASSYGNTYGYTF. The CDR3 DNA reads TGTGCCAGCAGTTACGGGAACACCTATGGCTACACCTTC.

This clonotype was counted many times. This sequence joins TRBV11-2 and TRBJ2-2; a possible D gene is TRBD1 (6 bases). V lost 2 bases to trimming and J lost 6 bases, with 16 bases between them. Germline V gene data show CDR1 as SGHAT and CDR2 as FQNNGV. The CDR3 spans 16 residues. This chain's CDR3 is CASSLRHTGLPGELFF. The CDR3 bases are TGTGCCAGCAGCTTACGACACACAGGGCTACCCGGGGAGCTGTTTTTT.

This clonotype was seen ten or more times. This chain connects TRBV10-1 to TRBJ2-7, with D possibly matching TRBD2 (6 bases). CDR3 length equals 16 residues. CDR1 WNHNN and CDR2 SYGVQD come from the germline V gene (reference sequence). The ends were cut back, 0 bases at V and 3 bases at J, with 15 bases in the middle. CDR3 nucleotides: TGCGCCAGCAGTGAGTCCACTAGTGCGGGGATCTACGAGCAGTACTTC. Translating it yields CASSESTSAGIYEQYF.

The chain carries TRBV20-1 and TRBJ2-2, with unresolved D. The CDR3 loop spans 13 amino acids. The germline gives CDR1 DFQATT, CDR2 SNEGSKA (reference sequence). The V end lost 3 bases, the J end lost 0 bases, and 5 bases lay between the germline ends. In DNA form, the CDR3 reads TGCAGTGCTAGTGTACCGAACACCGGGGAGCTGTTTTTT. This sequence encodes CSASVPNTGELFF.

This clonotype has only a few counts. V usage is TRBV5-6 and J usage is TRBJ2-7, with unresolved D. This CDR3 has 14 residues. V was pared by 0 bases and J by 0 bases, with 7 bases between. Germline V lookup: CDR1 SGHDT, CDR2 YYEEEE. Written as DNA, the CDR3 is TGTGCCAGCAGCTTGGTAGCCAACTCCTACGAGCAGTACTTC. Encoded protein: CASSLVANSYEQYF.

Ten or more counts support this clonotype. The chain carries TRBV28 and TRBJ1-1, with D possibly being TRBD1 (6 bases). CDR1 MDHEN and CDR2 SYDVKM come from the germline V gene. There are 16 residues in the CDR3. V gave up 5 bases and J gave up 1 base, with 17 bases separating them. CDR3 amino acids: CASSLYRVEGNTEAFF. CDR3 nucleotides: TGTGCCAGCAGTCTCTACAGGGTCGAGGGGAACACTGAAGCTTTCTTT.

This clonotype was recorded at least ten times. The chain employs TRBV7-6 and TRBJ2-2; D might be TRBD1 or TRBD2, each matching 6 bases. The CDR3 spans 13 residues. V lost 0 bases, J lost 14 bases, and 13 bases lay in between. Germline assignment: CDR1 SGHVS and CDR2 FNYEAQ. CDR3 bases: TGTGCCAGCAGCTTAGCAGAAGTGGGGGGCCTGTTTTTT. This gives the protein CASSLAEVGGLFF.

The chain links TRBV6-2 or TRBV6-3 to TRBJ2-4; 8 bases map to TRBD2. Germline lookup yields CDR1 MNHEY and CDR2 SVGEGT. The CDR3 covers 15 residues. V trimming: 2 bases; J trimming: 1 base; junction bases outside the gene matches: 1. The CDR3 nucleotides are TGTGCCAGCAGTTACGCGGGGGGTGCCAAAAACATTCAGTACTTC. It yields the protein CASSYAGGAKNIQYF.